Listed here is a single T cell receptor (beta chain). The antigen it binds to is not known. No per-base quality is available; no much larger clone lies one base away. Additional DNA sequences in this sample encode the identical CDR3. CDR1 and CDR2 are read off the germline V gene as SGHRS and YFSETQ. V is cut by 5 bases and J by 1 base, and the space between the germline ends is 18 bases. From the cysteine up to the phenylalanine, the CDR3 has a length of 16 residues. CDR3 DNA is the only sequence kept; it has 48 bases, read in frame from the first base. The sample is drawn from a study of cytomegalovirus exposure and HLA in healthy donors (dated by TCRdb to 2016 to 2017). As for the study more broadly: According to an earlier analysis of 550 to 700 of the donors, about 180 million T cells yielded 90 million to 140 million unique TCR beta sequences and roughly 280 Gb of sequence data. Of the approximately 400 genotyped donors, approximately 82% fell in the genetic ancestry cluster associated with self-reported Caucasian donors. Class I and class II HLA loci were covered by the typing at four-digit resolution. Roughly 290 gigabases of sequencing data and around 80 million unique TCR sequences made up an early release that covered over 550 HLA-typed donors. A later analysis re-analyzed previously published TCR beta repertoires from several hundred donors and added high-resolution HLA genotyping to study TCR occurrence patterns. The T cell repertoires of 666 subjects were profiled by immunosequencing and related to cytomegalovirus serostatus. Donor age, sex, ethnicity and CMV serostatus were compiled together with the repertoire data. Every repertoire in the discovery cohort had been generated on one and the same sequencing platform. A later genetic analysis used genome-wide SNP genotypes for about 65% of the 666 donors, treating that subset as a discovery cohort. To decide whether each TCR beta V gene segment behaved as functional or pseudogenic, an earlier analysis of several hundred of the donors relied on high-throughput TCR beta sequencing. On average, 235,054 unique TCR beta nucleotide sequences were sequenced per donor among about 400 genotyped donors of the cohort, with roughly 18% of those sequences being non-productive. Besides the first cohort of 666 subjects, a separate validation cohort made up of over 100 different subjects was used. A few DR-DQ haplotypes were handled as single units for association and clustering because linkage in the cohort was strong. The later analysis used no new phenotypic data to find candidate immune exposures, relying instead on TCR beta sequences and their occurrence across donors. To predict cytomegalovirus infection status, the study brought together high-throughput TCR immunosequencing, statistical association of individual TCRs with disease status, and machine learning. The number of donors typed differed by locus, with 629-630 for A, B, C, DRB1 and DQB1, approximately 500 for DQA1, 606 for DPA1, and around 430 for DPB1. The study aimed to test whether cataloging public T cell receptors could reveal signatures of past pathogen exposure.

Preparation of the library involved the immunoSEQ multiplex PCR assay. For the multiplex PCR, a mixture combining 60 forward primers for TCR Vbeta segments and 13 reverse primers for TCR Jbeta segments was used. A multiplex PCR assay on genomic DNA amplified the CDR3 region of rearranged TCR beta genes. The amplified TCR beta libraries were sequenced on the Illumina HiSeq System as 87-base-pair reads. The paper's data handling went like this. In a later analysis, tens of millions of unique TCR beta chains were counted across the roughly 700 repertoires, and roughly 11 million of these chains were shared by at least two donors. Raw reads were error-corrected and collapsed into unique sequences with a nearest-neighbor algorithm that merged closely related sequences to remove PCR and sequencing errors. V, D and J gene segments were assigned by aligning CDR3 sequences to IMGT reference sequences. For a sequence to be retained, a match of at least six nucleotides was required to both a V gene segment and a J gene segment. A rearrangement was called productive if the CDR3 had no stop codons and remained in frame with V and J, and every other rearrangement was called non-productive. Following IMGT convention, CDR3 was defined as the stretch from the second conserved V-encoded cysteine to the conserved J-encoded phenylalanine. Sequences without an unambiguous match to a single V gene segment were excluded from the earlier analysis of about 600 of the donors. An earlier analysis of around 600 of the donors classified V segments as functional when productive rearrangements were above 56.7% and as segregating when the standard deviation between donors was above 5%. A statistical classification framework was developed to diagnose cytomegalovirus status using the catalog of TCR beta chain sequences. A later analysis assigned V and J genes by comparing TCR nucleotide sequences with IMGT/GENE-DB human TR gene sequences. A later analysis assigned CDR3 sequences and most-parsimonious VDJ recombination scenarios with the TCRdist pipeline. A later analysis defined each TCR beta chain by its CDR3 amino acid sequence plus V-gene family, and excluded reads lacking a unique V-gene family. To address suspected cross-contamination and a sequencing artifact, a later analysis removed roughly 640 highly shared, low-generation-probability nucleotide sequences. In a later analysis, a clonal expansion index was calculated for each public chain from normalized within-repertoire ranks of inferred template counts. In a later analysis, generation probabilities were computed using a VDJ recombination model fitted to out-of-frame rearrangements, and the results were checked against IGoR. In a later analysis, TCR-TCR, TCR-HLA and TCR-CMV co-occurrence was scored with hypergeometric tests, and a repertoire-size bias correction was applied to TCR pairs. In a later analysis, false discovery rates were estimated by permuting HLA or CMV assignments 20 times. In a later analysis, co-occurring TCRs were grouped with DBSCAN, and TCRdist sequence similarity was added when clustering was performed within HLA-allele-positive subsets. Repertoires with fewer than 30,000 or more than 120,000 public chains were left out of co-occurrence clustering, as were about five repertoires with anomalous nucleotide sharing. Imported from immuneACCESS, the table was reduced by TCRdb to in-frame sequences with V and J called. These copies leave out some clones; in studies compared against another copy, an unresolved V gene accounts for under half, and the cause of the remainder is not known. From that table come the V and J calls and clone size; the DNA was used to work out D and trimming. Recorded for this sample are some 190,000 clones; around 87% of them occurred a single time. The top ten clonotypes cover 1% to 1.5% of the sample.

General conclusions and limits of the study: A group of highly shared sequence variants was considered likely to be a technical artifact of the sequencing pipeline. Some IMGT-functional V segments, including TRBV6-2 and TRBV6-3, could not be told apart with the 87-base-pair reads, so those segments were excluded. A few of the identified cytomegalovirus-associated TCR beta chains were confirmed in vitro to be specific for cytomegalovirus antigens. Linkage disequilibrium might explain the correlated functional status among segregating V segments, but an unknown experimental factor could not be ruled out. In a later analysis, several top co-occurrence clusters were reported to appear linked to parvovirus B19, influenza, CMV and Epstein-Barr virus. A further reported finding was that TCR beta sequences accurately predicted the HLA-A and HLA-B alleles for most subjects in the first cohort. According to a later analysis, most CMV-associated TCR beta chains appeared to be HLA-restricted, and the HLA associations seemed to be driven largely by CMV exposure. In a later analysis, the rate of TCR association differed among HLA loci, with DRB1 alleles having the most associated TCRs and HLA-C alleles having the fewest. For the cohort, immune exposure information was limited to CMV serostatus. A later genetic analysis associated a missense DCLRE1C variant with V-gene and J-gene trimming of TCR beta chains, and an independent cohort replicated the association. Most TCR sequences were seen in very few donors, while some public TCRs were found in many individuals. A later analysis associated 16,951 TCR beta sequences with specific HLA alleles at a false discovery rate of 0.05. Roughly uniform sequencing depth across donors was assumed in presence/absence analyses, although this assumption may not hold. A total of about 150 TCR beta chains were listed by the study as associated with cytomegalovirus. The cohort was sequenced for TCR beta chains only, and without alpha or paired-chain data the features that could be detected were limited. Because counts were too low, some 17 rarely observed V segments, including chromosome 9 orphons, were excluded from the earlier analysis of 587 of the donors. The authors suggested that the approach could potentially be generalized to other disease states and immunological phenotypes. The classifier was reported to diagnose cytomegalovirus status with high specificity and sensitivity in both the original cohort and the validation cohort. Because HLA typing was unavailable for some donors at each locus, only the typed subset was used in association tests. In a later analysis, HLA-associated TCR beta chains showed more clonal expansion and lower generation probabilities than non-associated chains that were equally common. Broadly in line with IMGT annotations, most TCR beta V segments showed up in productive rearrangements about 87% or about 30% of the time in an earlier analysis of approximately 600 of the donors. When HLA alleles, especially DR and DQ, strongly co-occurred, TCR associations were difficult to assign to individual alleles. According to a later genetic analysis, donors in an Asian-associated ancestry cluster had fewer N-insertions in productive TCRs than the roughly 660-donor mean.

The cohort comprised around 690 healthy bone marrow donors. Cohort members were all nominally healthy when sampled, although unrecorded immune exposures were likely present. The donor tested CMV seronegative and was one of the 352 seronegative cohort members. Each donor provided a peripheral blood sample, and peripheral blood mononuclear cells were used for TCR beta sequencing. Genomic DNA extraction from the blood cell samples was performed with the Qiagen DNeasy Blood Extraction Kit. What was sequenced was PBMCs. The rearranged segments are TRBV5-1 and TRBJ1-1; the D segment cannot be called with confidence. The origin of this receptor is a man aged 30 to 45 in good health and CMV-seronegative. The DNA sequence follows: TGCGCCAGCAGATCCGGCGGTGTAAGAGGGAACACTGAAGCTTTCTTT. Translated, it gives CASRSGGVRGNTEAFF.